Here is one TCR beta chain with its context. For the second PCR, which ran for 7 to 11 cycles, a sample-barcoded 5' primer and a J-beta primer mix were used. TCRdb recomputed calls from the 5' RACE reads with MiXCR, one row per CDR3 protein. The sample contains hundreds of thousands of distinct CDR3 sequences, around three fifths of which appear only once. At least 6 million PBMCs were isolated per sample. This entry comes from a study of blood T cells in healthy people across ages. V was cut by 0 bases and J by 7 bases, with 18 bases left in between. This CDR3 is 16 amino acids long. Germline values: CDR1 DFQATT, CDR2 SNEGSKA (reference sequence).

This TCR derives from a man between 60 and 70 years old in good health. The specimen was blood. The chain combines TRBV20-1 with TRBJ1-4, with D possibly TRBD1 on 6 matching bases. The CDR3 loop is CSARDSQQGFGEKLFF. The CDR3 nucleotides are TGCAGTGCTAGAGATTCCCAACAGGGATTTGGTGAAAAACTGTTTTTT.